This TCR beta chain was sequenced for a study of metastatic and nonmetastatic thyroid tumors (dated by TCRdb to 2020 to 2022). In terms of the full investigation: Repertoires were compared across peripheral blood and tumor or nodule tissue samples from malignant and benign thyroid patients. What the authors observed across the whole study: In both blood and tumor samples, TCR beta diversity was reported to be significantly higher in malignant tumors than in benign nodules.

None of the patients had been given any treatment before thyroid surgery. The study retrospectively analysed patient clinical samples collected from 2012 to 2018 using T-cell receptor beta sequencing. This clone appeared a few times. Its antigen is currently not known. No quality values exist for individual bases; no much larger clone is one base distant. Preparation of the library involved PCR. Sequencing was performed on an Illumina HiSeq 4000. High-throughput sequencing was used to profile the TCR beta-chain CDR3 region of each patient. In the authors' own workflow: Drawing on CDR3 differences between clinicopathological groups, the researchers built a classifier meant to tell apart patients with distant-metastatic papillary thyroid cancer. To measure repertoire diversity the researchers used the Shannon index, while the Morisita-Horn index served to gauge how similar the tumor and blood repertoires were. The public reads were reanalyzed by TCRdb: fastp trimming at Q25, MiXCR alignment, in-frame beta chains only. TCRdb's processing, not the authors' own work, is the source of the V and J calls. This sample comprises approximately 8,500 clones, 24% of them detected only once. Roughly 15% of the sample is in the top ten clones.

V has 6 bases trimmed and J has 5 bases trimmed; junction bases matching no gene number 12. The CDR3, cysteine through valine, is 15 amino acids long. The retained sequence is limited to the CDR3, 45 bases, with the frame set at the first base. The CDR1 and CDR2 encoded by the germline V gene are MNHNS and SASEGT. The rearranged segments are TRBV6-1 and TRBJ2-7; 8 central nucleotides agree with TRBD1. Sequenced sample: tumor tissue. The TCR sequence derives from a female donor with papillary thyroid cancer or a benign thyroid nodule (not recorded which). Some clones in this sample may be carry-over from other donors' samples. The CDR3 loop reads CASSPDRGKSNEQYV. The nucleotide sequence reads TGTGCCAGCAGCCCCGACAGGGGTAAATCTAACGAGCAGTACGTC.